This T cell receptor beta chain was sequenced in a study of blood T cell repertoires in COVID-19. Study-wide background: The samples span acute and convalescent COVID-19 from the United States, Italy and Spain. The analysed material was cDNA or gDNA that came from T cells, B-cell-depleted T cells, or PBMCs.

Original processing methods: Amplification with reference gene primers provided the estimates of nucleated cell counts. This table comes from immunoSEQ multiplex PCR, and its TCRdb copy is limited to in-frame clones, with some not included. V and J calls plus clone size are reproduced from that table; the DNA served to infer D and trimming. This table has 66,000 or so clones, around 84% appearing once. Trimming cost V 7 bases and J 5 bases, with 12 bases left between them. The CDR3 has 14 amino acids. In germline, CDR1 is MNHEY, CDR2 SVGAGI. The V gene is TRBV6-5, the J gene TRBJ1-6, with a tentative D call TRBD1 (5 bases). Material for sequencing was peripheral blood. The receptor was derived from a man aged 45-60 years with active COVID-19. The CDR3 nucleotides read TGTGCCAGCACCCTGACAGACCATAATTCACCCCTCCACTTT. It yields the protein CASTLTDHNSPLHF.